Listed below are T cell receptor beta chains from one sample, sequenced in a study of metastatic and nonmetastatic thyroid tumors. TCRdb re-clonotyped the PCR reads through MiXCR. The table shows tens of thousands of clones, with roughly 18% occurring only once. Sequenced sample: blood. All receptors derive from a male donor with papillary thyroid cancer or a benign thyroid nodule (not recorded which). Some clones in this sample may be carry-over from other donors' samples. Both conserved end residues are part of each CDR3.

>13|TRBV24-1
CATHPGGNYGYTF
>21|TRBV5-6
CASSVPAGGVEGESGKETQYF
>13|TRBV6-1
CASRRERSDTQYF
>17|TRBV19
CASSIATGHVRTGELFF
>13|TRBV6-1
CASSEVYRETQYF
>14|TRBV30
CAWSVSSPRGGYTF
>11|TRBV6-1
CASSFSRMQFF
>15|TRBV27
CARSLVQGLGLEQFF
>15|TRBV19
CASTKLANSMGGAFF
>15|TRBV12-3/TRBV12-4
CACSLGTGGSQRQHF
>14|TRBV9
CASSVDEAVYGYTF
>14|TRBV20-1
CSAAAGGGGPEQYF
>18|TRBV28
CASSLMAQGPRLNSPLHF
>16|TRBV11-2
CASRAAGTSIDNEQFF
>16|TRBV5-1
CASSSGQRCSTDTQYF
>14|TRBV9
CASSTNDLAGTQYF
>13|TRBV20-1
CSASRSDTGELFF
>14|TRBV28
CASSPDREGSPLHF
>17|TRBV20-1
CSAEGLAGELSTDTQYF
>15|TRBV3-1
CASSQRFSPRYEQYF
>14|TRBV4-1
CASSQEGGALGYTF
>16|TRBV24-1
CATSDFPAGITDTQYF